This T cell receptor beta chain is drawn from a study of blood T cell repertoires in COVID-19. The overall study: COVID-19 samples, acute and convalescent, were from the United States, Italy and Spain.

As originally analysed: How many nucleated cells were present was estimated from reference gene primer amplification. Measured with immunoSEQ multiplex PCR; TCRdb has only the in-frame clones, and not every one. The DNA was the basis for D and trimming; V, J and clone size are from that table. The table shows 300,000 or so clones, with around four fifths occurring only once. CDR1 and CDR2 from the germline V gene are MNHEY and SMNVEV (reference sequence). The CDR3 length is 15 residues. The V segment lost 2 bases and the J segment 0 bases; nucleotides outside the gene matches: 1. The chain carries TRBV27 and TRBJ2-7; 10 bases fit TRBD2. This TCR came from a woman aged 45-59 years with active or convalescent COVID-19. The sequenced material came from peripheral blood. CDR3 DNA sequence: TGTGCCAGCAGTTTAACTAGCGGGGCCTCCTACGAGCAGTACTTC. Protein product: CASSLTSGASYEQYF.